The 5 T cell receptor beta chains below all came from one sample that was sequenced in a study of technical replicates of blood from several donors. Sequenced by immunoSEQ multiplex PCR; TCRdb stores in-frame clones only, minus some. Here the sample spans 60,000 or so clones, 87% being singletons. The sequenced material came from PBMCs. Receptors originate from a human donor in good health. Some clones in this sample may be carry-over from other donors' samples.

CDR3 bases: TGCGCCAGCAGCCAAGGATATATAACTAGCGGGAGGACAAACAATGAGCAGTTCTTC. Translation gives CASSQGYITSGRTNNEQFF. V gene TRBV4-3 combines with J gene TRBJ2-1, with 12 nucleotides matching TRBD2. CDR1 and CDR2 from the germline V gene are LGHNA and YSLEER. The CDR3 contains 19 residues. The junction had 12 bases not matched to a gene; V was cut back by 1 base and J by 5 bases.

This clone was recorded a few times. This sequence joins TRBV27 and TRBJ1-5; a weak D match, TRBD1 (5 bases). CDR3 length: 16 residues. Germline V CDR1 and CDR2: MNHEY, SMNVEV (reference sequence). Trimming left V 4 bases short and J 6 bases short, with 19 bases between. CDR3: CASSSIQVVSGQPQHF. The CDR3 DNA reads as TGTGCCAGCAGTTCAATACAGGTCGTTTCAGGTCAGCCCCAGCATTTT.

The chain recombines TRBV7-2 with TRBJ1-2, with D possibly being TRBD1 (6 bases). The CDR3 is 15 residues long. Deletions cut 1 base from V and 5 bases from J, with 14 bases between. Germline lookup yields CDR1 SGHTA and CDR2 FQGNSA. The CDR3 loop is CASSLGGGARYGYTF. CDR3 nucleotides: TGTGCCAGCAGCTTAGGAGGGGGGGCTAGGTATGGCTACACCTTC.

The chain combines TRBV19 with TRBJ1-3; D perhaps matches TRBD1 (5 bases). Germline V CDR1 and CDR2: LNHDA, SQIVND (reference sequence). V lost 6 bases to trimming and J lost 3 bases, with 18 bases between them. The CDR3 is 16 residues long. The CDR3 spells CASSPIDSYSGNTIYF. The CDR3 DNA reads as TGTGCCAGTAGCCCCATTGACAGCTACAGTGGAAACACCATATATTTT.

The chain joins TRBV6-6 to TRBJ1-3; D might be TRBD1 (5 bases). Germline lookup yields CDR1 MNHNY and CDR2 SVGAGI (reference sequence). The CDR3 runs 15 residues. V lost 2 bases and J lost 2, with 10 bases in between. The CDR3 nucleotides read TGTGCCAGCAGTTACGGGGGGGGACCTGGAAACACCATATATTTT. The encoded protein is CASSYGGGPGNTIYF.